The rows below give T cell receptor beta chains drawn from one sample of a study of T-cell reconstitution after alpha-beta-depleted transplantation in children. Each CDR3 protein gets one entry after TCRdb re-called the PCR reads with MiXCR. The sample lists roughly 400,000 distinct CDR3 sequences, 43% occurring once. Sequencing was performed on PBMCs, taken before TCRalphabeta/CD19-depleted stem cell transplant. The receptors were gathered from a girl aged 2 to 10 with aplastic anemia, due to receive a stem cell transplant. Both conserved end residues are part of each CDR3. D genes are given only for firm matches. Size tells how often a clone was seen (once, few, many) or the class of an expanded clone, and some rows leave it out.

D gene: TRBD2; J gene: TRBJ2-1; CDR3 length: 14; V gene: TRBV20-1; clone size: many; CDR3 protein: CSARGAGGPREQFF; CDR3 DNA: TGCAGTGCTAGAGGGGCGGGAGGGCCGAGGGAGCAGTTCTTC
D gene: -; J gene: TRBJ2-5; CDR3 length: 15; V gene: TRBV29-1; clone size: -; CDR3 protein: CSAPNPPGLGETQYF; CDR3 DNA: TGCAGCGCCCCCAATCCCCCTGGACTGGGAGAGACCCAGTACTTC
D gene: -; J gene: TRBJ2-1; CDR3 length: 15; V gene: TRBV7-9; clone size: -; CDR3 protein: CASSPSRVYNNEQFF; CDR3 DNA: TGTGCCAGCAGCCCCAGCCGGGTTTACAACAATGAGCAGTTCTTC
D gene: -; J gene: TRBJ1-6; CDR3 length: 15; V gene: TRBV4-2; clone size: -; CDR3 protein: CASSQDGRRNSPLHF; CDR3 DNA: TGTGCCAGCAGCCAAGATGGGCGGAGGAATTCACCCCTCCACTTT
D gene: -; J gene: TRBJ2-1; CDR3 length: 15; V gene: TRBV7-3; clone size: few; CDR3 protein: CASSLEGISYNEQFF; CDR3 DNA: TGTGCCAGCAGCTTGGAGGGGATATCCTACAATGAGCAGTTCTTC
D gene: -; J gene: TRBJ2-4; CDR3 length: 14; V gene: TRBV5-1; clone size: once; CDR3 protein: CASSLISTKNIQYF; CDR3 DNA: TGCGCCAGCAGCTTAATTTCGACCAAAAACATTCAGTACTTC
D gene: -; J gene: TRBJ1-4; CDR3 length: 13; V gene: TRBV20-1; clone size: -; CDR3 protein: CSASTGREEKLFF; CDR3 DNA: TGCAGTGCTTCGACGGGGCGGGAGGAAAAACTGTTTTTT
D gene: -; J gene: TRBJ2-7; CDR3 length: 13; V gene: TRBV7-6; clone size: once; CDR3 protein: CASSLEIGNEQYF; CDR3 DNA: TGTGCCAGCAGCTTAGAAATAGGGAACGAGCAGTACTTC
D gene: -; J gene: TRBJ1-1; CDR3 length: 15; V gene: TRBV5-3; clone size: -; CDR3 protein: CARSVLVGGGTEAFF; CDR3 DNA: TGTGCCAGAAGCGTACTTGTAGGAGGCGGCACTGAAGCTTTCTTT
D gene: TRBD1; J gene: TRBJ1-2; CDR3 length: 17; V gene: TRBV18; clone size: once; CDR3 protein: CASSLVGQGPSDYGYTF; CDR3 DNA: TGTGCCAGCTCACTTGTTGGACAGGGGCCCTCGGACTATGGCTACACCTTC
D gene: -; J gene: TRBJ2-4; CDR3 length: 15; V gene: TRBV12-3/TRBV12-4; clone size: -; CDR3 protein: CASSFGPLAKNIQYF; CDR3 DNA: TGTGCCAGCAGTTTCGGGCCTCTAGCCAAAAACATTCAGTACTTC
D gene: TRBD2; J gene: TRBJ2-2; CDR3 length: 14; V gene: TRBV20-1; clone size: -; CDR3 protein: CSAGRTSATGELFF; CDR3 DNA: TGCAGTGCGGGTCGGACTAGCGCCACCGGGGAGCTGTTTTTT
D gene: -; J gene: TRBJ2-5; CDR3 length: 15; V gene: TRBV20-1; clone size: -; CDR3 protein: CSAREGYGAQETQYF; CDR3 DNA: TGCAGTGCTAGAGAAGGGTACGGGGCCCAAGAGACCCAGTACTTC
D gene: -; J gene: TRBJ2-1; CDR3 length: 16; V gene: TRBV5-6; clone size: -; CDR3 protein: CASTRRGLKTYNEQFF; CDR3 DNA: TGTGCCAGCACTAGACGAGGACTGAAGACCTACAATGAGCAGTTCTTC
D gene: -; J gene: TRBJ2-5; CDR3 length: 12; V gene: TRBV7-2; clone size: few; CDR3 protein: CASSLHPGTQYF; CDR3 DNA: TGTGCCAGCAGCTTACACCCGGGGACCCAGTACTTC
D gene: -; J gene: TRBJ2-2; CDR3 length: 17; V gene: TRBV12-3/TRBV12-4; clone size: -; CDR3 protein: CASSSVRQGANTGELFF; CDR3 DNA: TGTGCCAGCAGTTCCGTTAGGCAGGGCGCGAACACCGGGGAGCTGTTTTTT
D gene: TRBD2; J gene: TRBJ2-5; CDR3 length: 14; V gene: TRBV9; clone size: many; CDR3 protein: CASSPAGVEETQYF; CDR3 DNA: TGTGCCAGCAGCCCAGCGGGAGTTGAAGAGACCCAGTACTTC